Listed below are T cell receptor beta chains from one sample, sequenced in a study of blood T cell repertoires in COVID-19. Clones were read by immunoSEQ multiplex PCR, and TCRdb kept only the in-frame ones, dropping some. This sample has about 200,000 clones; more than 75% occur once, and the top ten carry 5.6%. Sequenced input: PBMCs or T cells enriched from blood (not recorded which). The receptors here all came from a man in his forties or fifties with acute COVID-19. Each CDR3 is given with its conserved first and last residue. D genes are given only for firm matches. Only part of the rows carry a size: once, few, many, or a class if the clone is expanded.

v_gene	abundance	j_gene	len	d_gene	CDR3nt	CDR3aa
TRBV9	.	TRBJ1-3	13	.	TGTGCCAGCAATCGGGGTCTGGAAAACACCATATATTTT	CASNRGLENTIYF
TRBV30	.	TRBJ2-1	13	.	TGTGCCTGGAGGGGAGTCTACACCCTGATCCAGTTCTTC	CAWRGVYTLIQFF
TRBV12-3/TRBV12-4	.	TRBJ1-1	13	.	TGTGCCAGCAGTTTCTCGGGGGACACTGAAGCTTTCTTT	CASSFSGDTEAFF
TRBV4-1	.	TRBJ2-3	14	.	TGCGCCAGCAGCCAAGAAGGGGGAGCAGATACGCAGTATTTT	CASSQEGGADTQYF
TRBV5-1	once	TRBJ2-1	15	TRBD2	TGCGCCAGCAGCTTGGTCGGGGGAGGGGATATTGAGCAGTTCTTC	CASSLVGGGDIEQFF
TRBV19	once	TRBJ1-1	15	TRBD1	TGTGCCAGTATAGACAGGGGAAGGCTGGACACTGAAGCTTTCTTT	CASIDRGRLDTEAFF
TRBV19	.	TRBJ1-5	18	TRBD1	TGTGCCAGTAGTATAGATACGGACAGGGGCGCGCCTGGTCAGCCCCAGCATTTT	CASSIDTDRGAPGQPQHF
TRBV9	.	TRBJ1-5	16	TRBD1	TGTGCCAGCAGTGAGGGAGCAGGGGGCATAGGAGGACCCCAGCATTTT	CASSEGAGGIGGPQHF
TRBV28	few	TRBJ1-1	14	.	TGTGCCAGCAGTTTAGCCGGGAGGGGAGCTGAAGCTTTCTTT	CASSLAGRGAEAFF
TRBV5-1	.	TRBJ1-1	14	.	TGCGCCAGCAGCGCCCTCGGGGGGAACACTGAAGCTTTCTTT	CASSALGGNTEAFF
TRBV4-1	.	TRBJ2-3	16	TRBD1	TGCGCCAGCAGCCATCCCGGGACAGGGGATCGAGATACGCAGTATTTT	CASSHPGTGDRDTQYF
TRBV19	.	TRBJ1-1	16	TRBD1	TGTGCCAGACGCCGGGGACAGGGGGCAAACGACACTGAAGCTTTCTTT	CARRRGQGANDTEAFF
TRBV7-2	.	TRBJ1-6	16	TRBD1	TGTGCCAGCAAGCTTACAGGGGGGGGAGAGAATTCACCCCTCCACTTT	CASKLTGGGENSPLHF
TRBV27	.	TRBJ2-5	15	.	TGTGCCAGCAGTGAACGATCTAGCGTGGGCGAGACCCAGTACTTC	CASSERSSVGETQYF
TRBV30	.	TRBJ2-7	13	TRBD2	TGTGCCTGGGAGCGGGACCGGGGCCTCGAGCAGTACTTC	CAWERDRGLEQYF
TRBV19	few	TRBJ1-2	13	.	TGTGCCAGTAGTATCGGCACGGGCTATGGCTACACCTTC	CASSIGTGYGYTF
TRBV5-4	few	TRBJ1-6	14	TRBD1	TGTGCCAGCAGCTCGACAGGGTATAATTCACCCCTCCACTTT	CASSSTGYNSPLHF
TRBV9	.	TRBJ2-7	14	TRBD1	TGTGCCAGCATTTCCCGGGACAGCCGCTACGAGCAGTACTTC	CASISRDSRYEQYF
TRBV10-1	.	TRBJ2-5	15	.	TGCGCCAGCAGTGAGTCTAGCGGAGGGCAAGAGACCCAGTACTTC	CASSESSGGQETQYF
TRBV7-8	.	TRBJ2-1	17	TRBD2	TGTGCCAGCAGCTTAGTGCCCTGGCGGGAGGGAGGGCCCTCTCCGTTCTTC	CASSLVPWREGGPSPFF
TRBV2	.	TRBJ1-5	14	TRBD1	TGTGCCAGCAGTCAGACAGGGAAAAAACAGCCCCAGCATTTT	CASSQTGKKQPQHF
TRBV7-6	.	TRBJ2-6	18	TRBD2	TGTGCCAGCAGCTTATCTCTAGCGGGAGGCTCTGGGGCCAACGTCCTGACTTTC	CASSLSLAGGSGANVLTF
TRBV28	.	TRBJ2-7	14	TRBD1	TGTGCCAACAGTCAAAGGACAGGCCCCTACGAGCAGTACTTC	CANSQRTGPYEQYF
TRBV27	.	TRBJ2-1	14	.	TGTGCCAGCAGCTCCCCAGCGGGCTACAATGAGCAGTTCTTC	CASSSPAGYNEQFF
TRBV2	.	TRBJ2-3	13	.	TGTGCCAGCAGTGGATACCGGGGGGATACGCAGTATTTT	CASSGYRGDTQYF
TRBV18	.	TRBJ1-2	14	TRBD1	TGTGCCAGCTCACTGGCGGGACAGGAAGGTGGCTACACCTTC	CASSLAGQEGGYTF
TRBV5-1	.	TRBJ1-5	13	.	TGCGCCAGCAGTCCGGGGAGCAATCAGCCCCAGCATTTT	CASSPGSNQPQHF
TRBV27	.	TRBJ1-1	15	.	TGTGCCAGCAGTTTACAGGGGCCGCAGAACACTGAAGCTTTCTTT	CASSLQGPQNTEAFF